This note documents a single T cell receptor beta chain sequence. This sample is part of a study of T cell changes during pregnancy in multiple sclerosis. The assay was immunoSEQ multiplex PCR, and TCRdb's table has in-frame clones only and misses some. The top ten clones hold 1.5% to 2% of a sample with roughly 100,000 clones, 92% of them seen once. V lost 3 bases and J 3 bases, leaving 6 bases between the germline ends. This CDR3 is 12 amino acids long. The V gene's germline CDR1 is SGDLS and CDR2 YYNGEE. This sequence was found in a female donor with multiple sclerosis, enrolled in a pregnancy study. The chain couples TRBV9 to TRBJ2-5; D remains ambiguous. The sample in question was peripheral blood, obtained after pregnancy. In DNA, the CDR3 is TGTGCCAGCAGCGCCTTAGAAGAGACCCAGTACTTC. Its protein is CASSALEETQYF.